This T cell receptor (beta chain) is from a study of OX40 agonist ivuxolimab in advanced cancers. Across the study: Those treated in dose escalation had hepatocellular carcinoma, melanoma, renal cell cancer or head and neck cancer.

Study-level findings and limits: The antigen specificity of the peripheral T cells (those that were expanded) was not determined. At doses 0.1 to 3.0 mg/kg, CD4+ and CD8+ clones expanded.

For this clone: The antigen is unknown. In the same sample, other DNA sequences code for this CDR3.

Germline lookup yields CDR1 SGHRS and CDR2 YFSETQ. The CDR3 extends over 14 amino acids. Trimming removed 0 bases at V and 4 bases at J, with 11 bases between. Using immunoSEQ multiplex PCR, the repertoire was profiled, and TCRdb retains in-frame clones only, with some absent. Seen here are tens of thousands of clones, approximately 90% observed once, and the top ten hold roughly 2.1%. The receptor comes from an adult with an advanced solid tumor such as melanoma, head and neck, liver or kidney cancer. This sequence joins TRBV5-1 and TRBJ2-7; D unresolved. The input for sequencing was CD4+ or CD8+ T cells sorted from blood, taken in a trial of the OX40 agonist ivuxolimab. Written as DNA, the CDR3 is TGCGCCAGCAGCTTGGGCACGGGTGGGTACGAGCAGTACTTC. Protein: CASSLGTGGYEQYF.